This T cell receptor beta chain emerged from a study of CD8 T cells in Susac syndrome. General study points: Clonal expansion involving Susac CD8+ cells peaked in TEMRA cells and active patients.

Concerning this clonotype itself: No antigen is known for it.

Random hexamers were used to reverse transcribe an amount of about 0.45 to 1 ug RNA. Amplification of the TCR beta CDR3 was carried out by immunoSEQ multiplex PCR, which spanned a total of 54 Vbeta and 13 Jbeta segments. TCRdb used MiXCR to reprocess the immunoSEQ multiplex PCR reads, holding one entry per CDR3 protein. The sample lists about 120,000 distinct CDR3 sequences, around 94% occurring once. CD8+ and CD4+ T cells from blood underwent TCR beta sequencing, which was carried out in a high-throughput format. Germline trimming cut 0 bases from V and 2 bases from J; bases unmatched to any gene: 4. CDR3 length: 17 residues.

The sequence was collected from a human donor with Susac syndrome. The chain links TRBV12-3 or TRBV12-4 to TRBJ1-5; TRBD1 matches 10 bases. Sequences were obtained from CD8+ T cells from PBMCs. CDR3 loop: CASSLAGDRGGNQPQHF. CDR3 sequence (DNA): TGTGCCAGCAGTTTAGCGGGGGACAGGGGAGGCAATCAGCCCCAGCATTTT.